One and the same sample provided the 13 T cell receptor beta chains below, sequenced in a study of vaccination effects on CD4 cells after COVID-19. The antigens for these receptors are not known. Using immunoSEQ multiplex PCR, the repertoire was profiled, and TCRdb retains in-frame clones only, with some absent. Altogether tens of thousands of clones are present, over 70% being singletons, with the ten largest covering around 1.3%. ViraFEST expansion of antigen-specific CD4+ T cells with viral peptide pools preceded sequencing. Scientists isolated CD4+ T cells after an approximately 9-day culture period ended. Everyone in the study got two shots of either the BNT162b2 or mRNA-1273 vaccine. The sample in question was CD4+ T cells from PBMCs cultured with HCoV-229E spike peptides, obtained after COVID-19 vaccination. These receptor sequences come from a human donor who received a COVID-19 vaccine.

The chain has TRBV18 and TRBJ1-6; D unclear. V lost 6 bases, J lost 7 bases, and 19 bases lay in between. Germline-derived CDR1 and CDR2 are KGHSH and LQKENI. This CDR3 spans 16 amino acids. The CDR3 here is CASSWANQVGNSPLHF. CDR3 in DNA: TGTGCCAGCTCCTGGGCCAACCAAGTGGGGAATTCACCCCTCCACTTT.

The chain links TRBV11-2 to TRBJ2-7; D uncertain. This CDR3 comprises 13 residues. Germline V gene lookup returns CDR1 SGHAT and CDR2 FQNNGV. Trimming left V 1 base short and J 3 bases short, with 7 bases between. CDR3 in DNA: TGTGCCAGCAGCTTAGGGCGTGGCTACGAGCAGTACGTC. Translating gives CASSLGRGYEQYV.

The rearrangement joins TRBV3-1 (or the pseudogene TRBV3-2) to TRBJ1-2, with D tentatively TRBD1 (5 bases). The CDR3 has 15 residues. Germline lookup yields CDR1 LGHDT and CDR2 YNNKEL (reference sequence). V gave up 4 bases and J gave up 3 bases, with 15 bases separating them. Written as DNA, the CDR3 is TGTGCCAGCAGCCGCGGACGGGGGGATTACTATGGCTACACCTTC. Amino acids: CASSRGRGDYYGYTF.

This sequence joins TRBV5-4 and TRBJ2-5; 8 nucleotides agree with TRBD2. The J segment lost 0 bases and the V segment lost 4 bases, leaving 14 bases of the junction unmatched. The length of the CDR3 is 18 residues. Germline CDR1 and CDR2: SGHNT and YYREEE (reference sequence). CDR3 bases: TGTGCCAGCAGCCAACAGGCGGGGGGCCCTTTAAACCAAGAGACCCAGTACTTC. Its translation: CASSQQAGGPLNQETQYF. Combining the CDR3 with reference TRBV5-4 and TRBJ2-5 gives the whole variable domain ETGVTQSPTHLIKTRGQQVTLRCSSQSGHNTVSWYQQALGQGPQFIFQYYREEENGRGNFPPRFSGLQFPNYSSELNVNALELDDSALYLCASSQQAGGPLNQETQYFGPGTRLLVL.

This clone has a handful of counts. The rearrangement joins TRBV2 to TRBJ2-2; 8 nucleotides match TRBD2. Germline V gene data show CDR1 as SNHLY and CDR2 as FYNNEI. The CDR3 has 16 amino acids. The ends lost 3 bases at V and 7 bases at J; junction bases unmatched: 10. The DNA of the CDR3 is TGTGCCAGCAGTGATCCCTCGGGACTAGGGAGCGGGGAGCTGTTTTTT. Translating gives CASSDPSGLGSGELFF.

CDR3 in DNA: TGTGCCAGCAGTAAGACAGGGCAATATGGCTACACCTTC. Translated: CASSKTGQYGYTF. This chain links TRBV6-5 with TRBJ1-2, with TRBD1 matching 7 bases. Trimming cost V 5 bases and J 5 bases; bases outside gene matches: 5. The CDR3 is made up of 13 amino acids. Germline values: CDR1 MNHEY, CDR2 SVGAGI.

The chain couples TRBV10-3 to TRBJ2-6; no clear D gene. This CDR3 comprises 13 residues. The V end lost 3 bases, the J end lost 2 bases, and 2 bases lay between the germline ends. In germline, CDR1 is ENHRY, CDR2 SYGVKD. The CDR3, as DNA: TGTGCCATCAGTGAAACTGGGGCCAACGTCCTGACTTTC. Translated, it gives CAISETGANVLTF.

The rearrangement links TRBV5-1 to TRBJ2-7, with TRBD1 matching over 7 bases. The CDR3 is 15 amino acids. The V segment lost 0 bases and the J segment 4 bases; nucleotides outside the gene matches: 7. CDR1 and CDR2 from the germline V gene are SGHRS and YFSETQ. CDR3 nucleotide sequence: TGCGCCAGCAGCTTGGGGTTTGGGGACAGATACGAGCAGTACGTC. This gives the protein CASSLGFGDRYEQYV.

This clone appeared a few times. The rearrangement links TRBV11-3 to TRBJ2-1, with 10 nucleotides matching TRBD1. CDR3 length: 15 residues. Germline lookup yields CDR1 SGHNT and CDR2 YENEEA. The ends lost 1 base at V and 8 bases at J; junction bases unmatched: 5. The CDR3 DNA reads as TGTGCCAGCAGCTTAGGAGGGACAGGGGCGTATGAGCAGTTCTTC. It translates to CASSLGGTGAYEQFF.

This chain connects TRBV9 to TRBJ1-6; 7 bases agree with TRBD1. This CDR3 is built from 14 residues. Germline CDR1 reads SGDLS; CDR2 reads YYNGEE. V shed 4 bases, J shed 8 bases, and the junction held 6 bases outside the gene matches. CDR3 nucleotides: TGTGCCAGCAGCCCCCGACAGGGTGATTCACCCCTCCACTTT. Translated: CASSPRQGDSPLHF. Full variable domain (rest looked up from reference TRBV9 and TRBJ1-6): DSGVTQTPKHLITATGQRVTLRCSPRSGDLSVYWYQQSLDQGLQFLIQYYNGEERAKGNILERFSAQQFPDLHSELNLSSLELGDSALYFCASSPRQGDSPLHFGNGTRLTVT.

V is TRBV7-9 and J is TRBJ2-7, with D possibly TRBD2 on 5 matching bases. V was clipped by 6 bases and J by 2 bases, with 8 bases between them. The CDR3 runs to 12 residues. The germline CDR1 and CDR2 sequences are SEHNR and FQNEAQ (reference sequence). CDR3 in amino acids: CASSPGAYEQYV. CDR3 coding DNA: TGTGCCAGCAGTCCCGGGGCCTACGAGCAGTACGTC.

This clone was detected a few times. The chain has TRBV4-1 and TRBJ2-2, with D possibly matching TRBD1 (6 bases). Germline V gene lookup returns CDR1 MGHRA and CDR2 YSYEKL. Trimming pared 1 base from V and 5 bases from J, leaving 23 bases between. There are 19 residues in the CDR3. CDR3 nucleotides: TGCGCCAGCAGCCAAGGCCCCCTAACTAGGTTGGGGACAACCGGGGAGCTGTTTTTT. Translated: CASSQGPLTRLGTTGELFF.

This rearrangement joins TRBV7-8 to TRBJ2-1; D remains ambiguous. V lost 1 base, J lost 4 bases, and 11 bases lay in between. Germline-derived CDR1 and CDR2 are SGHVS and FQNEAQ. This CDR3 contains 15 residues. The CDR3 reads CASSLDLWSYNEQFF. In DNA form, the CDR3 reads TGTGCCAGCAGCTTAGATCTTTGGTCTTACAATGAGCAGTTCTTC.